These 21 T cell receptor beta chains were all obtained from the same sample, sequenced in a study of cytomegalovirus exposure and HLA in healthy donors listed by TCRdb under 2017. The library was prepared using the immunoSEQ multiplex PCR assay. For the multiplex PCR, a mixture combining 60 forward primers for TCR Vbeta segments and 13 reverse primers for TCR Jbeta segments was used. The table comes from immuneACCESS by way of TCRdb, which keeps in-frame sequences with V and J called. Part of the clones is missing from these tables; in studies checked, under half for an unresolved V gene and the rest for unknown reasons. For this sample the table gives tens of thousands of clones, of which about 73% were detected only once. The top ten constitute 3% to 4% of the sample. Sequencing was carried out using PBMCs. Every receptor here comes from a woman aged 30 to 39 in good health and CMV-seronegative.

The chain links TRBV30 to TRBJ1-1; TRBD1 matches at 7 bases. The CDR3 totals 14 residues. Germline V CDR1 and CDR2: GTSNPN, SVGIG (reference sequence). After removal of 5 bases from V and 1 base from J, the junction contained 7 bases not matched to a gene. CDR3 region: CAWSLTGTNTEAFF. CDR3 DNA sequence: TGTGCCTGGTCCCTGACAGGGACGAACACTGAAGCTTTCTTT.

This chain joins TRBV30 and TRBJ1-1, with 7 nucleotides matching TRBD1. The CDR3 covers 15 residues. J gave up 6 bases and V 2 bases, and 12 bases lay outside the gene matches. Germline V gives CDR1 GTSNPN, CDR2 SVGIG (reference sequence). This CDR3 reads CAWSPKTGSFAEAFF. The CDR3 DNA reads TGTGCCTGGAGTCCAAAGACAGGGAGCTTCGCTGAAGCTTTCTTT.

In DNA, the CDR3 is TGTGCCAGCAGTGAAAAAGGGGACACCGGGGAGCTGTTTTTT. Translated, it gives CASSEKGDTGELFF. The chain couples TRBV6-1 to TRBJ2-2; TRBD1 is a possible D gene (5 bases). In germline, CDR1 is MNHNS, CDR2 SASEGT. Deletions cut 2 bases from V and 3 bases from J, with 7 bases between. This CDR3 spans 14 amino acids.

The CDR3 DNA sequence: TGTGCCAGCAGCCAGATGCGACAGGGACTTTCCGAGCAGTACTTC. Its protein product is CASSQMRQGLSEQYF. This rearrangement joins TRBV14 to TRBJ2-7, with D maybe TRBD1 (7 bases). CDR3 length: 15 amino acids. Germline V gene data show CDR1 as SGHDN and CDR2 as FVKESK. Trimming stripped 3 bases from V and 6 bases from J, with 18 bases between.

The chain is built from TRBV11-2 and TRBJ2-1; 8 positions agree with TRBD2. The trim removed 5 bases at V and 3 bases at J, leaving 3 bases unmatched. The CDR3 is 14 residues long. Germline V gene data show CDR1 as SGHAT and CDR2 as FQNNGV. The CDR3 here is CASSPGTSYNEQFF. The CDR3 bases are TGTGCCAGCAGCCCAGGGACTAGCTACAATGAGCAGTTCTTC.

V gene TRBV30 combines with J gene TRBJ2-3; D is perhaps TRBD2 (6 bases). Trimming took off 4 bases at V and 4 bases at J, with 21 bases between the two ends. Per germline, CDR1 GTSNPN and CDR2 SVGIG (reference sequence). The length of the CDR3 is 16 residues. The CDR3 DNA is TGTGCCTGGACCCTTGGGACTTCACATGGCGCAGATACGCAGTATTTT. Amino acids: CAWTLGTSHGADTQYF.

This clone was observed once. This sequence joins TRBV6-1 and TRBJ1-5; 9 nucleotides agree with TRBD1. The CDR3 spans 16 residues. J lost 5 bases, V lost 4 bases, and 9 bases had no gene match. Looked up from germline, CDR1 is MNHNS and CDR2 is SASEGT. CDR3 sequence (DNA): TGTGCCAGCAGTGTAACTTCGGGACAGGGCGATCAGCCCCAGCATTTT. Its translation is CASSVTSGQGDQPQHF.

The rearrangement links TRBV6-1 to TRBJ2-1, with TRBD1 as a possible D gene (7 bases). Germline loops: CDR1 MNHNS, CDR2 SASEGT. Trimming shortened V by 7 bases and J by 6 bases, and 13 bases separated the two germline ends. CDR3 size: 13 residues. CDR3 sequence (DNA): TGTGCCAGCAAGGAGGGACAGTCCAATGAGCAGTTCTTC. Amino acid sequence: CASKEGQSNEQFF.

V is TRBV5-1 and J is TRBJ2-3; D gene uncertain. Trimming cost V 4 bases and J 2 bases, with 5 bases left between them. CDR1 and CDR2 (germline): SGHRS, YFSETQ. This CDR3 has 12 amino acids. CDR3 in DNA: TGCGCCAGCAGCCACAACACAGATACGCAGTATTTT. Its translation: CASSHNTDTQYF.

The chain has TRBV11-2 and TRBJ2-3; 10 positions match TRBD2. The CDR3 is made up of 18 amino acids. J was trimmed by 3 bases and V by 3 bases; bases with no gene match: 12. Germline CDR1 SGHAT, CDR2 FQNNGV. The DNA for the CDR3 is TGTGCCAGCAGCTTTCCCTGGGCGCGTAGCGGGAGGACAGATACGCAGTATTTT. Encoded protein: CASSFPWARSGRTDTQYF.

The chain joins TRBV30 to TRBJ1-2; 10 bases are a match to TRBD1. Germline assignment: CDR1 GTSNPN and CDR2 SVGIG (reference sequence). This CDR3 comprises 14 residues. J gave up 7 bases and V 5 bases, and 10 bases lay outside the gene matches. The CDR3 sequence is CAWHAYWTGGGYTF. CDR3 sequence (DNA): TGTGCCTGGCACGCCTACTGGACAGGGGGTGGCTACACCTTC.

V and J are TRBV19 and TRBJ2-7; no reliable D call. The germline CDR1 and CDR2 sequences are LNHDA and SQIVND (reference sequence). This CDR3 has 14 residues. V lost 7 bases to trimming and J lost 1 base, with 14 bases between them. In DNA form, the CDR3 reads TGTGCCAGTAAGTCCATCGACTCGTCCTACGAGCAGTACTTC. The encoded protein is CASKSIDSSYEQYF.

The chain combines TRBV7-9 with TRBJ2-7; D call uncertain. Germline V gene lookup returns CDR1 SEHNR and CDR2 FQNEAQ (reference sequence). This CDR3 is 14 amino acids long. Trimming shortened V by 5 bases and J by 6 bases, and 17 bases separated the two germline ends. The CDR3 loop reads CASSSALVFSEQYF. As DNA, the CDR3 is TGTGCCAGCAGCAGCGCTTTGGTTTTCAGCGAGCAGTACTTC. Full variable domain (rest looked up from reference TRBV7-9 and TRBJ2-7): DTGVSQNPRHKITKRGQNVTFRCDPISEHNRLYWYRQTLGQGPEFLTYFQNEAQLEKSRLLSDRFSAERPKGSFSTLEIQRTEQGDSAMYLCASSSALVFSEQYFGPGTRLTVT.

The genes are TRBV27 and TRBJ2-4, with a possible D match to TRBD2 (5 bases). The V and J ends lost 6 bases and 9 bases respectively, with 15 bases between them. This CDR3 spans 13 amino acids. CDR1 is MNHEY and CDR2 is SMNVEV in the germline V gene (reference sequence). The CDR3 coding sequence is TGTGCCAGCAGCAAGGACTTCATGGGCATTCAGTACTTC. Residues: CASSKDFMGIQYF.

The chain couples TRBV6-5 to TRBJ2-1; possible D gene TRBD2, 6 bases. The CDR3 extends over 16 amino acids. Trimming removed 1 base at V and 0 bases at J, with 10 bases between. CDR1 is MNHEY and CDR2 is SVGAGI in the germline V gene. CDR3 coding DNA: TGTGCCAGCAGTTACTGGGCGGGGAGCTCCTACAATGAGCAGTTCTTC. Its protein product is CASSYWAGSSYNEQFF.

This chain links TRBV6-5 with TRBJ1-5; D is unresolved. The V end lost 2 bases, the J end lost 10 bases, and 15 bases lay between the germline ends. The CDR3 spans 14 residues. Germline V gene sequence: CDR1 MNHEY, CDR2 SVGAGI. CDR3 sequence reads: CASSYGQEGQPQHF. CDR3 coding DNA: TGTGCCAGCAGTTACGGCCAGGAGGGTCAACCCCAGCATTTT.

The CDR3 DNA follows: TGTGCCAGCAGTGTGAGTGGTGAGCAGTTCTTC. Protein product: CASSVSGEQFF. The rearrangement joins TRBV2 to TRBJ2-1, with no clear D. The CDR3 loop spans 11 amino acids. V gave up 4 bases and J gave up 9 bases, with 7 bases separating them. The germline gives CDR1 SNHLY, CDR2 FYNNEI.

The chain joins TRBV5-1 to TRBJ2-7, with 8 bases identical to TRBD1. CDR1 is SGHRS, CDR2 YFSETQ, per germline. J was trimmed by 3 bases and V by 3 bases; bases with no gene match: 2. CDR3 length: 13 amino acids. Here the CDR3 reads CASSSTGDYEQYF. CDR3 bases: TGCGCCAGCAGCTCGACAGGGGACTACGAGCAGTACTTC.

J is TRBJ1-5 and V is TRBV10-3; D is unclear. This CDR3 is built from 12 residues. In germline, CDR1 is ENHRY, CDR2 SYGVKD. Trimming pared 6 bases from V and 5 bases from J, leaving 8 bases between. The CDR3 nucleotides read TGTGCCATCAGCACCGGGGATCAGCCCCAGCATTTT. Its protein is CAISTGDQPQHF.

The CDR3 loop reads CASSPLRVLTETQYF. The CDR3 DNA reads as TGTGCCAGCAGTCCTCTCAGGGTTTTGACGGAGACCCAGTACTTC. The chain uses TRBV7-2 and TRBJ2-5; possible D gene TRBD1, 5 bases. Looked up from germline, CDR1 is SGHTA and CDR2 is FQGNSA. Trimming left V 6 bases short and J 5 bases short, with 19 bases between. The CDR3 loop spans 15 amino acids.

V is TRBV5-1 and J is TRBJ2-6; maybe TRBD2 (7 bases). V was pared by 2 bases and J by 0 bases, with 12 bases between. Germline CDR1 reads SGHRS; CDR2 reads YFSETQ. The CDR3 contains 17 residues. The CDR3 nucleotides are TGCGCCAGCAGCTTCGAGGGGGGGAGCTCTGGGGCCAACGTCCTGACTTTC. The encoded protein is CASSFEGGSSGANVLTF.